This T cell receptor beta chain came from a study of T-cell memory formation after mild COVID-19. Study results and caveats: CM and EM subsets held most contracting CD4+ clones; EMRA held CD8+ ones. CD4/CD8 balance characterized clones contracting day 15 to 85, and CD4+ skew characterized later expanders.

V was clipped by 7 bases and J by 2 bases, with 14 bases between them. Germline-derived CDR1 and CDR2 are SQVTM and ANQGSEA. The CDR3 is made up of 13 amino acids. A word on this clonotype: Antigen: not known.

Each CDR3 protein is one row after TCRdb ran MiXCR on the 5' RACE reads. The table includes hundreds of thousands of distinct CDR3 sequences, 15% to 20% detected once. This clonotype was sampled from a man between 18 and 29 years old who had mild COVID-19 (a few samples of this study predate the infection). Cell type and time point are not known. The sample consisted of PBMCs or a T cell subset sorted from them (not recorded which). The chain carries TRBV29-1 and TRBJ1-1; no clear D gene. CDR3 bases: TGCAGCGGGAAAGTTGGCGGAAACACTGAAGCTTTCTTT. Translation gives CSGKVGGNTEAFF.